This T cell receptor (beta chain) was documented in a study of T cells in Graves' hyperthyroidism and ophthalmopathy. The germline gives CDR1 WNHNN, CDR2 SYGVQD (reference sequence). The length of the CDR3 is 16 residues. V shed 6 bases and J shed 0 bases, with 15 bases lying between them. Notes on the study in general: Most thyroid clonotypes expanded above 0.001 appeared in blood too.

A remark on this clonotype: The target antigen is unknown.

Amplification of TCR beta CDR3 regions was performed using RNA transcripts as template. First-round RT-PCR targeting the TCR CDR3 was performed with the HTBI primer set. Each CDR3 protein gets one entry after TCRdb re-called the multiplex PCR reads with MiXCR. The table lists a few hundred thousand distinct CDR3 sequences, around 16% of them singletons. Graves' hyperthyroidism showing no ophthalmopathy progression within 18 months was considered stable. This sample holds PBMCs from approximately 10 ml fresh peripheral blood. The receptor was derived from a man between 40 and 49 years old with Graves' hyperthyroidism. Sequences were obtained from blood. The chain couples TRBV10-1 to TRBJ1-5, with D possibly matching TRBD1 (6 bases). CDR3 sequence (DNA): TGCGCCAGCAGAAGGGGGGCAATTTATAGCAATCAGCCCCAGCATTTT. The encoded protein is CASRRGAIYSNQPQHF.